A selection of T cell receptor beta chains follows, all from one sample in a study of OX40 agonist ivuxolimab in advanced cancers. Data came from immunoSEQ multiplex PCR; TCRdb stores just in-frame clones and leaves some out. The sample consists of tens of thousands of clones, about 87% of them appearing once. The sample here was CD4+ or CD8+ T cells sorted from blood, taken in a trial of the OX40 agonist ivuxolimab. The receptor source for this set is an adult with an advanced solid tumor such as melanoma, head and neck, liver or kidney cancer. CDR3s include the opening cysteine and the closing phenylalanine or tryptophan. The D gene is left open where the match is weak. Size tells how often a clone was seen (once, few, many) or the class of an expanded clone, and some rows leave it out.

clone size: -
D gene: TRBD1
V gene: TRBV10-1
CDR3 protein: CASSVGTGVVGTEAFF

clone size: -
D gene: -
V gene: TRBV28
CDR3 protein: CASEGPIYEQYF

clone size: -
D gene: TRBD1
V gene: TRBV4-1
CDR3 protein: CASSQLTGLSGGYTF

clone size: few
D gene: -
V gene: TRBV11-2
CDR3 protein: CASSLRLWDNNEQFF

clone size: -
D gene: -
V gene: TRBV20-1
CDR3 protein: CSVQRKETQYF

clone size: -
D gene: TRBD1
V gene: TRBV18
CDR3 protein: CASSQGTGDAGELFF

clone size: -
D gene: TRBD1
V gene: TRBV2
CDR3 protein: CASSGRQGGFFKETQYF

clone size: few
D gene: TRBD1
V gene: TRBV5-1
CDR3 protein: CASSPGTGGTGELFF

clone size: -
D gene: TRBD1
V gene: TRBV6-5
CDR3 protein: CASSYSLGGLSEAFF

clone size: -
D gene: TRBD2
V gene: TRBV13
CDR3 protein: CASSLPPSSGSHNEQFF

clone size: once
D gene: TRBD2
V gene: TRBV5-1
CDR3 protein: CASSLETREGGADTQYF

clone size: -
D gene: TRBD2
V gene: TRBV7-2
CDR3 protein: CASSLALGGGLKTQYF

clone size: -
D gene: TRBD1
V gene: TRBV5-1
CDR3 protein: CASSLAGGFSGNTIYF

clone size: -
D gene: -
V gene: TRBV19
CDR3 protein: CASGYKQPQHF